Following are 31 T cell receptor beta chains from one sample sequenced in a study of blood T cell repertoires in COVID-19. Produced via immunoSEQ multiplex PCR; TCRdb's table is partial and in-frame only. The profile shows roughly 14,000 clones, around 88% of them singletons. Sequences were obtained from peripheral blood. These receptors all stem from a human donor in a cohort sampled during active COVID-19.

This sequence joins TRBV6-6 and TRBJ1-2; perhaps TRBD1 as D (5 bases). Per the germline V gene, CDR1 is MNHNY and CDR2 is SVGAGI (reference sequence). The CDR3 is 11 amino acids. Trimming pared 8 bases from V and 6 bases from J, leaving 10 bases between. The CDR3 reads CASGGVHGYTF. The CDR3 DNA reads TGTGCCAGCGGGGGGGTTCATGGCTACACCTTC.

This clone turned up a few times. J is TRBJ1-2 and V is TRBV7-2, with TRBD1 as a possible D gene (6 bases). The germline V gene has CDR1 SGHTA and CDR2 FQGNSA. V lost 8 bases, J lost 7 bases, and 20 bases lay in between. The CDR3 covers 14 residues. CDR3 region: CASHLAGGASGYTF. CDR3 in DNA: TGTGCCAGCCACTTAGCTGGGGGGGCAAGTGGCTACACCTTC. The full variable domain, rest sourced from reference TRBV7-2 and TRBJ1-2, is GAGVSQSPSNKVTEKGKDVELRCDPISGHTALYWYRQSLGQGLEFLIYFQGNSAPDKSGLPSDRFSAERTGGSVSTLTIQRTQQEDSAVYLCASHLAGGASGYTFGSGTRLTVV.

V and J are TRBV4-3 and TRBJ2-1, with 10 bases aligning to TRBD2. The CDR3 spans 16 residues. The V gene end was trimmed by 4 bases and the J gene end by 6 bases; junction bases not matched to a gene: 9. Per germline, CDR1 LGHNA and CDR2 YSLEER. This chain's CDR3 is CASSPAASGGFNEQFF. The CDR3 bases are TGCGCCAGCAGCCCAGCGGCTAGCGGGGGCTTCAATGAGCAGTTCTTC.

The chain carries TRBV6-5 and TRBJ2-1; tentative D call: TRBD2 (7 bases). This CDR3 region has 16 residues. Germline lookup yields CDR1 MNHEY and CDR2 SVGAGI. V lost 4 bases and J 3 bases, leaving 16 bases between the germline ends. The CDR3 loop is CASSSNRGDNYNEQFF. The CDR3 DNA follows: TGTGCCAGCAGTTCCAACCGGGGGGACAACTACAATGAGCAGTTCTTC.

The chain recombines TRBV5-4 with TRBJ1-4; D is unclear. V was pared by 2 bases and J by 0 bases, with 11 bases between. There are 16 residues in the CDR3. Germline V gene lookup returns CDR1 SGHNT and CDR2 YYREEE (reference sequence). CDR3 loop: CASSLIPYATNEKLFF. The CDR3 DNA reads TGTGCCAGCAGCTTAATCCCTTATGCAACTAATGAAAAACTGTTTTTT.

The CDR3 region is CASSDTGLAYNEQFF. The CDR3 region has the DNA TGTGCCAGCAGCGATACGGGACTAGCTTACAATGAGCAGTTCTTC. The chain carries TRBV9 and TRBJ2-1; 9 nucleotides match TRBD2. This CDR3 spans 15 amino acids. After removal of 3 bases from V and 4 bases from J, the junction contained 5 bases not matched to a gene. Germline-derived CDR1 and CDR2 are SGDLS and YYNGEE.

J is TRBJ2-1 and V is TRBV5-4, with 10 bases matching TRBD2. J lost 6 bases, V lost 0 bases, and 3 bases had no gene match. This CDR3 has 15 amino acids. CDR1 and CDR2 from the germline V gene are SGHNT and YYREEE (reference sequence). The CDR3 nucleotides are TGTGCCAGCAGCTTGGCGGAGCGGGGGGGCAATGAGCAGTTCTTC. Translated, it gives CASSLAERGGNEQFF.

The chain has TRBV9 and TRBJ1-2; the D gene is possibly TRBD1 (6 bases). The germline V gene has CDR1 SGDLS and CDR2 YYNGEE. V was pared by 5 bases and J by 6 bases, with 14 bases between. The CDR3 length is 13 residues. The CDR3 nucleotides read TGTGCCAGCAGTCGGGGGGGCGCCGATGGCTACACCTTC. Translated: CASSRGGADGYTF.

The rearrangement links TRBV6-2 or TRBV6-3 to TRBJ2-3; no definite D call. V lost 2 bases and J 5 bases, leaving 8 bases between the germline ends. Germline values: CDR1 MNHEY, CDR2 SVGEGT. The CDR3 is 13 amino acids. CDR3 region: CASSYLTRDTQYF. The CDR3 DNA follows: TGTGCCAGCAGTTACCTTACAAGAGATACGCAGTATTTT.

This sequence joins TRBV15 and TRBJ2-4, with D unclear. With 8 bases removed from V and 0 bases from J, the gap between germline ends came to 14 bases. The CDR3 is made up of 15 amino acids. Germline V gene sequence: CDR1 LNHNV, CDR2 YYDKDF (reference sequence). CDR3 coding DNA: TGTGCCACCGGGCACGTTACGATAGCCAAAAACATTCAGTACTTC. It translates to CATGHVTIAKNIQYF.

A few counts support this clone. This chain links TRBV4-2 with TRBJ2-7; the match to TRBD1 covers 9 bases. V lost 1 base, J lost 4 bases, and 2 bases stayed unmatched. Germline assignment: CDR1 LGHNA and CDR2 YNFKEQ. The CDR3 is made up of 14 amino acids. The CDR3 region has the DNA TGTGCCAGCAGCCAAGGGGGACAGGGATACGAGCAGTACTTC. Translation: CASSQGGQGYEQYF.

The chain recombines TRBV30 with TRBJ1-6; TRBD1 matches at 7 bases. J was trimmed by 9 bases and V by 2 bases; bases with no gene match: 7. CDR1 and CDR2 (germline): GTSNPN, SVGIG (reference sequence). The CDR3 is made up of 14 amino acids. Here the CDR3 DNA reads TGTGCCTGGAGTCGTGGGACAGCAACTTCACCCCTCCACTTT. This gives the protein CAWSRGTATSPLHF.

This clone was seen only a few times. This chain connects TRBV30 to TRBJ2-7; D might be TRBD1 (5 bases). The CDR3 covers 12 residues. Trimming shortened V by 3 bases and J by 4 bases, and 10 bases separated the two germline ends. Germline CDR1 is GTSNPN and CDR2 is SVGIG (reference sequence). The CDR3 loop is CAWSIQGYEQYF. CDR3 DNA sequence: TGTGCCTGGAGCATCCAGGGTTACGAGCAGTACTTC.

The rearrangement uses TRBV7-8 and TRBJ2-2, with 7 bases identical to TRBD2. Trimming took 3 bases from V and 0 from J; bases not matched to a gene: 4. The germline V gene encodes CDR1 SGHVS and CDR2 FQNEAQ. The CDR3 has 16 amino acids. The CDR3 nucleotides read TGTGCCAGCAGCTTCTCTAGCGGACCGAACACCGGGGAGCTGTTTTTT. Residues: CASSFSSGPNTGELFF.

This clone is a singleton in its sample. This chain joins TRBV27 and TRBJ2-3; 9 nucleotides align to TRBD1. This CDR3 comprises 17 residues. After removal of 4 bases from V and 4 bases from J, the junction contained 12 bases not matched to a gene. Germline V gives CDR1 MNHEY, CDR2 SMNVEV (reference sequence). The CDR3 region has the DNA TGTGCCAGCAGTTCGATCCCCGGGACAGGGTTACCAGATACGCAGTATTTT. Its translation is CASSSIPGTGLPDTQYF.

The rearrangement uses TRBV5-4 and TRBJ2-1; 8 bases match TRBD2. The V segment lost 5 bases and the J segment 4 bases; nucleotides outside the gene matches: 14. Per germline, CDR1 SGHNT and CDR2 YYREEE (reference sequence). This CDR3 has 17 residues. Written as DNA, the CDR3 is TGTGCCAGCAGGGATGTCATCCTCGGGACTAGATACAATGAGCAGTTCTTC. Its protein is CASRDVILGTRYNEQFF.

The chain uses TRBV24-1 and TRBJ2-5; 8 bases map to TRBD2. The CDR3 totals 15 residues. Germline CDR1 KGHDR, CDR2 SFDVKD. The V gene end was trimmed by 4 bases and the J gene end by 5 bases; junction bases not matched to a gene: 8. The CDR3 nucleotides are TGTGCCACCAGTGACCCTGGGACTAGTGGGGAGACCCAGTACTTC. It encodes CATSDPGTSGETQYF.

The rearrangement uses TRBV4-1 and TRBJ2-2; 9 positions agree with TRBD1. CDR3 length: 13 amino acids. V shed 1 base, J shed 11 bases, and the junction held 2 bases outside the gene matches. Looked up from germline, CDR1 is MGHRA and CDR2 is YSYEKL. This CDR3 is CASSQGQGGELFF. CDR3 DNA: TGCGCCAGCAGCCAAGGACAGGGGGGAGAGCTGTTTTTT.

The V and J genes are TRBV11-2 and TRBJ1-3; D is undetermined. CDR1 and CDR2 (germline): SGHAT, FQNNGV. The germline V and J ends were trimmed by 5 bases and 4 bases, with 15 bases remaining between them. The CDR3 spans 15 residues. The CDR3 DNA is TGTGCCAGCAGCCTGACACCCGCCACGGGAAACACCATATATTTT. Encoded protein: CASSLTPATGNTIYF.

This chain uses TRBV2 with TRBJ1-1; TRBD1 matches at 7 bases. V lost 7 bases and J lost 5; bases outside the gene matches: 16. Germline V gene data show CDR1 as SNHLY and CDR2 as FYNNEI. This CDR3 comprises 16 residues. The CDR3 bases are TGTGCCAGCAAACTACGACAGGGTTGGGGCGAGACTGAAGCTTTCTTT. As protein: CASKLRQGWGETEAFF.

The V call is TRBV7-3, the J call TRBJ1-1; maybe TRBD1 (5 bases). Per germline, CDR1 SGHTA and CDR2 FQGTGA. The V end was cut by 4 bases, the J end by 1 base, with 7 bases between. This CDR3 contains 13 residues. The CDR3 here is CASSSQGNTEAFF. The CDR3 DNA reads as TGTGCCAGCAGCTCCCAGGGGAACACTGAAGCTTTCTTT. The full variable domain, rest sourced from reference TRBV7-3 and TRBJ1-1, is GAGVSQTPSNKVTEKGKYVELRCDPISGHTALYWYRQSLGQGPEFLIYFQGTGAADDSGLPNDRFFAVRPEGSVSTLKIQRTERGDSAVYLCASSSQGNTEAFFGQGTRLTVV.

This chain's CDR3 is CASSRHEAGGEKLFF. As DNA, the CDR3 is TGTGCCAGCAGCAGGCACGAGGCAGGGGGTGAAAAACTGTTTTTT. The chain carries TRBV6-5 and TRBJ1-4; the match to TRBD1 covers 7 bases. From germline, CDR1 is MNHEY and CDR2 SVGAGI. The CDR3 is 15 residues long. J was trimmed by 7 bases and V by 6 bases; bases with no gene match: 11.

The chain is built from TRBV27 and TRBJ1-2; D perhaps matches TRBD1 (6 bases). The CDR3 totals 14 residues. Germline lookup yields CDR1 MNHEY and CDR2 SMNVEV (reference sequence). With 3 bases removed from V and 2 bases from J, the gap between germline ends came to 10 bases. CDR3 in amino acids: CASSFLGANYGYTF. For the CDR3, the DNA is TGTGCCAGCAGTTTTTTGGGGGCGAACTATGGCTACACCTTC.

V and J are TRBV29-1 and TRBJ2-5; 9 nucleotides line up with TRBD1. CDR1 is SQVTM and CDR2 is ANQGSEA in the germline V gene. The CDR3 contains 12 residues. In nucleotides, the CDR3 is TGCAGAACAGGGGGCTTTGGGGAGACCCAGTACTTC. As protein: CRTGGFGETQYF.

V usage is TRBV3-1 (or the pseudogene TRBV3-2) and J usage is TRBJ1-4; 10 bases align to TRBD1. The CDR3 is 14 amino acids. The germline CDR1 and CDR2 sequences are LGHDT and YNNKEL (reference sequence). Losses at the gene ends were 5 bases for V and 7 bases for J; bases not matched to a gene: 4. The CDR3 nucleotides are TGTGCCAGCAGCGGGACAGGGGTTTCTGAAAAACTGTTTTTT. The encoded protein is CASSGTGVSEKLFF.

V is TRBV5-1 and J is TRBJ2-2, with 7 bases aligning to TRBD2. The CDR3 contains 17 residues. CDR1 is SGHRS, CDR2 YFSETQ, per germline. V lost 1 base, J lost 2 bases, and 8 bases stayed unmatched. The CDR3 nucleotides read TGCGCCAGCAGCTTGCCCCTAGCGGAGGATAACACCGGGGAGCTGTTTTTT. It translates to CASSLPLAEDNTGELFF.

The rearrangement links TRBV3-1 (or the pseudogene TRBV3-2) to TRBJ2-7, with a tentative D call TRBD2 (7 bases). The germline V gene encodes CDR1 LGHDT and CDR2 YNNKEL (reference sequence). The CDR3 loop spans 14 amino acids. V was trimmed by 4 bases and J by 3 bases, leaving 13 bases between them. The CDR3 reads CASSPKRGGYEQYF. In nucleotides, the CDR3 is TGTGCCAGCAGCCCCAAGAGGGGGGGCTACGAGCAGTACTTC.

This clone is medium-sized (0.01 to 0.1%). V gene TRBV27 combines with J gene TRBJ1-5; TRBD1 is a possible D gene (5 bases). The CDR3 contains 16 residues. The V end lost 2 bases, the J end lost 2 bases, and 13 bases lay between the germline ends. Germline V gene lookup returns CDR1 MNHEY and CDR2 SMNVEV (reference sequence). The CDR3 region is CASSLIGARGNQPQHF. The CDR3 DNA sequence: TGTGCCAGCAGTTTAATTGGGGCGCGAGGCAATCAGCCCCAGCATTTT.

Here the CDR3 reads CASSQDSAAGNTIYF. The CDR3 DNA sequence: TGTGCCAGCAGCCAAGACAGCGCGGCTGGAAACACCATATATTTT. V is TRBV16 and J is TRBJ1-3, with D perhaps TRBD1 (5 bases). V lost 2 bases and J 2 bases, leaving 10 bases between the germline ends. CDR1 is KGHSY, CDR2 FQNENV, per germline. CDR3 length: 15 residues. Filled out from reference TRBV16 and TRBJ1-3, the complete variable domain reads GEEVAQTPKHLVRGEGQKAKLYCAPIKGHSYVFWYQQVLKNEFKFLISFQNENVFDETGMPKERFSAKCLPNSPCSLEIQATKLEDSAVYFCASSQDSAAGNTIYFGEGSWLTVV.

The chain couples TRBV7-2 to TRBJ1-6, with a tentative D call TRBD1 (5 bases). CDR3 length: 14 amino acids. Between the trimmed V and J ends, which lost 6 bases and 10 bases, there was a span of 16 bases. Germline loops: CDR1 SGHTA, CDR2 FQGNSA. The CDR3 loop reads CASRAGWAGSPLHF. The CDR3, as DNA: TGTGCCAGCAGGGCAGGGTGGGCCGGATCACCCCTCCACTTT.

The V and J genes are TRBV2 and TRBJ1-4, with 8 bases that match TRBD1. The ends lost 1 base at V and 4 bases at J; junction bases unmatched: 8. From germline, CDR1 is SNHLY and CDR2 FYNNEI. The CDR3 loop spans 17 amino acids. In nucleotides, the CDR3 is TGTGCCAGCAGTGAAGGCCCACAGGGGGAAGGTAATGAAAAACTGTTTTTT. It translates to CASSEGPQGEGNEKLFF.